The clone carrying this T cell receptor beta chain was detected many times. This entry comes from a study of T-cell reconstitution after alpha-beta-depleted transplantation in children. CDR3 length: 18 residues. Germline V gene sequence: CDR1 SGHRS, CDR2 YFSETQ. The V gene lost 4 bases and the J gene lost 2 bases, with 22 bases spanning the gap. As it was prepared, the TCRbeta library received unique molecular identifiers. TCRdb processed the PCR reads anew with MiXCR; each CDR3 protein has one entry. The repertoire consists of hundreds of thousands of distinct CDR3 sequences, with over 15% occurring once and the leading ten covering 0.85% to 1.3%.

The V gene is TRBV5-1, the J gene TRBJ2-1, with D possibly matching TRBD2 (6 bases). The sequences come from PBMCs from the stem cell graft donor, collected from the stem cell graft. The clonotype comes from a human donor who donated a stem cell graft to a child with acute myeloid leukemia. The CDR3 region is CASSLERGLASAYNEQFF. The CDR3 DNA reads as TGCGCCAGCAGCCTGGAGCGTGGTCTAGCGAGCGCCTACAATGAGCAGTTCTTC.